The text below deals with one T cell receptor (beta chain). Its specificity is unknown. Germline values: CDR1 SGHVS, CDR2 FQNEAQ. This CDR3 spans 15 amino acids. V shed 2 bases and J shed 4 bases, with 12 bases lying between them. This sample was included in a study of cytomegalovirus exposure and HLA in healthy donors. On the study more broadly: Findings of an earlier analysis included some 110 million unique TCR beta sequences from 190 million or so T cells.

Both 60 Vbeta primers and 13 Jbeta primers went into the PCR. Clones were read by immunoSEQ multiplex PCR, and TCRdb kept only the in-frame ones, dropping some. The profile shows 50,000 or so clones, around 85% of them singletons. Points from the study as a whole: A missense variant in DCLRE1C was later tied to TCR beta V- and J-gene trimming. More clonal expansion characterized HLA-associated TCR beta chains than equally common others in a later analysis. Reported findings show TCR beta sequences accurately forecast HLA-A and HLA-B alleles in most subjects.

The sequenced sample consisted of PBMCs. This chain uses TRBV7-8 with TRBJ2-1; tentative D call: TRBD2 (6 bases). The clonotype originates from a boy aged 10-17 years in good health and CMV-seropositive. CDR3 amino acids: CASSLLSLAYNEQFF. For the CDR3, the DNA is TGTGCCAGCAGCTTATTGAGCCTAGCGTACAATGAGCAGTTCTTC.